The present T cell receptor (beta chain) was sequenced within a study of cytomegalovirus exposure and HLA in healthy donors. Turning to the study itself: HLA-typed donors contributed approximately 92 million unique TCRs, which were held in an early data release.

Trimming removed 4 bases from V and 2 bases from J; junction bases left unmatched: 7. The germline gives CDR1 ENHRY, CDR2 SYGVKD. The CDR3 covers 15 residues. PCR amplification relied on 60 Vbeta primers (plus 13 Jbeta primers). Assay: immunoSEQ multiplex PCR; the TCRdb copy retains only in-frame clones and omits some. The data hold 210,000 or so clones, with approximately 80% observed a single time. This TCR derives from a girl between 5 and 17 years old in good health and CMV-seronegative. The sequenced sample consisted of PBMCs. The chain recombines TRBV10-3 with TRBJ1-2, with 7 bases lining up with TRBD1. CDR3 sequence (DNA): TGTGCCATCAGTGGTCCGGGACAGTGGAACTATGGCTACACCTTC. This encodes CAISGPGQWNYGYTF.